Below, one T cell receptor (beta chain) is given with its context. The sample is drawn from a study of shared T cell receptors in the human thymus. Some clones are missing from TCRdb's copy, which holds only in-frame ones; the method was immunoSEQ multiplex PCR. The sample lists some 640,000 clones; more than 70% were seen once. Between the trimmed V and J ends, which lost 0 bases and 5 bases, there was a span of 17 bases. Germline V gene lookup returns CDR1 SGHRS and CDR2 YFSETQ. The CDR3 has 17 residues. The same data also went into a second study, on human thymus T cells. From that paper: Repertoires sampled from thymus and blood appeared biased in V and J gene usage. Unrelated individuals had highly overlapping thymic repertoires, as reported in related research.

This chain uses TRBV5-1 with TRBJ1-4; TRBD1 is a possible D gene (5 bases). The sample comprised thymocytes. This TCR derives from a boy in the first two years of life with a congenital heart defect. This chain's CDR3 is CASSLAAGKGANEKLFF. CDR3 DNA: TGCGCCAGCAGCTTGGCTGCTGGGAAAGGGGCGAATGAAAAACTGTTTTTT.